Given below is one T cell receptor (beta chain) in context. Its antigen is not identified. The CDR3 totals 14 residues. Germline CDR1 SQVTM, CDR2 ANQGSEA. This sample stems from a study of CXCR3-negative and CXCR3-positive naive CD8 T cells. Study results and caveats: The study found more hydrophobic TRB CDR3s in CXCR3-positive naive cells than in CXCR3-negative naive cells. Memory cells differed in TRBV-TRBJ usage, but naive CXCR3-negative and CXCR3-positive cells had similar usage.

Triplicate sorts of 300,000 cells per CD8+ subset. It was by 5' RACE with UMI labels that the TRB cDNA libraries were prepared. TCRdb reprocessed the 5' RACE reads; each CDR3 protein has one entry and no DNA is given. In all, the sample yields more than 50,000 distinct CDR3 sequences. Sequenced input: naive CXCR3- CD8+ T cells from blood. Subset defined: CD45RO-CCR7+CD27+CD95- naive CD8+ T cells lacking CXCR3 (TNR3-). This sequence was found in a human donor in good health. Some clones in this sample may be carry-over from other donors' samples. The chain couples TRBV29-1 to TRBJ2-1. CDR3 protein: CSVEVQGSYNEQFF.